A single sample is the source of the 20 T cell receptor beta chains below, sequenced in a study of blood T cell repertoires in COVID-19. The assay was immunoSEQ multiplex PCR, and TCRdb's table has in-frame clones only and misses some. The table records about 35,000 clones, approximately 83% of them present only once. Sequencing was carried out using peripheral blood. The source of these receptors is a middle-aged man with acute or convalescent COVID-19.

In DNA, the CDR3 is TGTGCCAGCTCGCCCCGGGACAGGGGCCCAGAGAACACCGGGGAGCTGTTTTTT. Its protein is CASSPRDRGPENTGELFF. The chain combines TRBV18 with TRBJ2-2; TRBD1 agrees at 10 bases. The CDR3 sequence is 18 residues long. Losses at the gene ends were 6 bases for V and 1 base for J; bases not matched to a gene: 11. The germline V gene encodes CDR1 KGHSH and CDR2 LQKENI. Supplemented by reference TRBV18 and TRBJ2-2, the full variable domain reads NAGVMQNPRHLVRRRGQEARLRCSPMKGHSHVYWYRQLPEEGLKFMVYLQKENIIDESGMPKERFSAEFPKEGPSILRIQQVVRGDSAAYFCASSPRDRGPENTGELFFGEGSRLTVL.

The genes are TRBV11-3 and TRBJ2-1, with TRBD2 identical over 14 bases. The germline V gene has CDR1 SGHNT and CDR2 YENEEA. The CDR3 is made up of 13 amino acids. V shed 8 bases, J shed 12 bases, and the junction held 6 bases outside the gene matches. Here the CDR3 reads CASEGLAGDGQFF. The CDR3 nucleotides read TGTGCCAGCGAGGGACTAGCGGGAGATGGGCAGTTCTTC.

V is TRBV18 and J is TRBJ2-7; TRBD2 agrees at 8 bases. Trimming at V came to 5 bases and at J to 1 base, leaving 10 bases not matched to a gene. This CDR3 contains 16 residues. The germline V gene encodes CDR1 KGHSH and CDR2 LQKENI. The CDR3 is CASSDRLSGMSYEQYF. The CDR3, as DNA: TGTGCCAGCTCAGACCGCCTTAGCGGGATGTCCTACGAGCAGTACTTC. Filled out from reference TRBV18 and TRBJ2-7, the complete variable domain reads NAGVMQNPRHLVRRRGQEARLRCSPMKGHSHVYWYRQLPEEGLKFMVYLQKENIIDESGMPKERFSAEFPKEGPSILRIQQVVRGDSAAYFCASSDRLSGMSYEQYFGPGTRLTVT.

The V gene is TRBV4-2, the J gene TRBJ2-6, with TRBD2 as a possible D gene (5 bases). Trimming took 0 bases from V and 0 from J, leaving 6 bases between them. The germline CDR1 and CDR2 sequences are LGHNA and YNFKEQ. The CDR3 totals 16 residues. The CDR3 DNA sequence: TGTGCCAGCAGCCAAGATGCGGGCTCTGGGGCCAACGTCCTGACTTTC. It codes for CASSQDAGSGANVLTF.

The chain uses TRBV30 and TRBJ2-1; D is perhaps TRBD2 (6 bases). The CDR3 contains 12 residues. The germline V gene encodes CDR1 GTSNPN and CDR2 SVGIG (reference sequence). Trimming removed 0 bases at V and 9 bases at J, with 9 bases between. CDR3 bases: TGTGCCTGGAGTGTACGGGGGATTGAGCAGTTCTTC. Translating gives CAWSVRGIEQFF.

This chain connects TRBV19 to TRBJ2-3; 9 nucleotides line up with TRBD2. With 3 bases clipped from V and 5 bases from J, the junction kept 9 bases outside the gene matches. The CDR3 has 16 residues. CDR1 and CDR2 (germline): LNHDA, SQIVND (reference sequence). Here the CDR3 reads CASSMSVAGEGDTQYF. The CDR3 region has the DNA TGTGCCAGTAGTATGTCCGTAGCGGGAGAAGGAGATACGCAGTATTTT. Filled out from reference TRBV19 and TRBJ2-3, the complete variable domain reads DGGITQSPKYLFRKEGQNVTLSCEQNLNHDAMYWYRQDPGQGLRLIYYSQIVNDFQKGDIAEGYSVSREKKESFPLTVTSAQKNPTAFYLCASSMSVAGEGDTQYFGPGTRLTVL.

The V gene is TRBV19, the J gene TRBJ2-7; a possible D gene is TRBD2 (5 bases). Trimming removed 4 bases from V and 4 bases from J, with 14 bases in between. This CDR3 contains 14 residues. Germline CDR1 reads LNHDA; CDR2 reads SQIVND (reference sequence). CDR3 sequence reads: CASSTEGGFYEQYF. The CDR3 DNA sequence: TGTGCCAGTAGTACAGAAGGCGGGTTTTACGAGCAGTACTTC.

This chain links TRBV2 with TRBJ1-6; 8 bases match TRBD1. Germline trimming cut 6 bases from V and 12 bases from J; bases unmatched to any gene: 10. Germline V lookup: CDR1 SNHLY, CDR2 FYNNEI. The CDR3 consists of 14 residues. The CDR3 loop reads CASSYGTGGGPLHF. Written as DNA, the CDR3 is TGTGCCAGCAGCTACGGGACAGGCGGTGGACCCCTCCACTTT.

The genes are TRBV9 and TRBJ2-7, with D possibly TRBD1 on 5 matching bases. Germline V gene sequence: CDR1 SGDLS, CDR2 YYNGEE. The ends were cut back, 0 bases at V and 3 bases at J, with 13 bases in the middle. This CDR3 contains 15 residues. The CDR3 nucleotides are TGTGCCAGCAGCGTAGGGAGAGACAGCCGCTACGAGCAGTACTTC. As protein: CASSVGRDSRYEQYF.

This clone has only a few counts. The gene calls are TRBV9 and TRBJ1-6; D perhaps matches TRBD1 (6 bases). V shed 4 bases and J shed 7 bases, with 15 bases lying between them. Looked up from germline, CDR1 is SGDLS and CDR2 is YYNGEE. CDR3 length: 15 amino acids. CDR3 coding DNA: TGTGCCAGCAGCCTCCTAGGGGGTTTGAATTCACCCCTCCACTTT. Amino acids: CASSLLGGLNSPLHF.

The chain uses TRBV6-5 and TRBJ1-4, with TRBD1 matching over 8 bases. This CDR3 is built from 14 residues. Germline trimming cut 6 bases from V and 7 bases from J; bases unmatched to any gene: 7. Germline lookup yields CDR1 MNHEY and CDR2 SVGAGI. The CDR3, as DNA: TGTGCCAGCAGACCAGGGGGCATGGGTGAAAAACTGTTTTTT. This codes for CASRPGGMGEKLFF.

The chain uses TRBV28 and TRBJ1-1; D gene unclear. Germline assignment: CDR1 MDHEN and CDR2 SYDVKM. CDR3 size: 15 residues. V was cut by 3 bases and J by 0 bases, with 11 bases left in between. The CDR3 spells CASSFGVRVNTEAFF. In DNA form, the CDR3 reads TGTGCCAGCAGTTTTGGGGTGCGGGTGAACACTGAAGCTTTCTTT.

This clone was seen only a few times. The CDR3 protein is CATSAGRGLGGYTF. The CDR3 DNA is TGTGCCACCAGTGCGGGCAGGGGCTTAGGTGGCTACACCTTC. The chain has TRBV24-1 and TRBJ1-2, with D possibly TRBD1 on 6 matching bases. Germline V lookup: CDR1 KGHDR, CDR2 SFDVKD. The CDR3 extends over 14 amino acids. V lost 5 bases to trimming and J lost 7 bases, with 16 bases between them.

The gene calls are TRBV21-1 and TRBJ2-7; the table's D call, TRBD2, was not checked against the DNA. TRBV21-1 represents a pseudogene. The CDR3 contains 14 residues. The DNA for the CDR3 is TGTGCCAGCAGCAAAGGGGGGGATTACTACGAGCAGTACTTC. This gives the protein CASSKGGDYYEQYF.

The chain carries TRBV7-9 and TRBJ2-1; 10 nucleotides align to TRBD2. V shed 6 bases and J 8 bases; nucleotides not matched to a gene: 10. Germline V CDR1 and CDR2: SEHNR, FQNEAQ (reference sequence). The CDR3 extends over 15 amino acids. CDR3 coding DNA: TGTGCCAGCAGGTCCGGGACTAGCGTCGATGATGAGCAGTTCTTC. This codes for CASRSGTSVDDEQFF.

The chain joins TRBV24-1 to TRBJ2-3; 8 bases are shared with TRBD2. Trimming took 5 bases from V and 5 from J; bases not matched to a gene: 8. The CDR3 sequence is 15 residues long. Germline V lookup: CDR1 KGHDR, CDR2 SFDVKD. CDR3 sequence: CATSAGGGFRDTQYF. The CDR3 DNA reads TGTGCCACCAGTGCCGGCGGGGGGTTCCGAGATACGCAGTATTTT.

The chain joins TRBV5-4 to TRBJ1-2; 9 nucleotides agree with TRBD1. V lost 3 bases, J lost 5 bases, and 2 bases stayed unmatched. This CDR3 has 13 amino acids. In germline, CDR1 is SGHNT, CDR2 YYREEE (reference sequence). CDR3 amino acids: CASSSDRGYGYTF. The CDR3 nucleotides are TGTGCCAGCAGCTCGGACAGGGGTTATGGCTACACCTTC.

The rearrangement links TRBV5-5 to TRBJ2-2; 7 bases map to TRBD2. Germline CDR1 is SGHKS and CDR2 is YYEKEE (reference sequence). V shed 3 bases and J 3 bases; nucleotides not matched to a gene: 5. The CDR3 is 15 amino acids. CDR3 sequence: CASSSSSGYTGELFF. In DNA, the CDR3 is TGTGCCAGCAGCTCCTCTAGCGGCTACACCGGGGAGCTGTTTTTT.

This rearrangement joins TRBV4-1 to TRBJ1-4; TRBD1 agrees at 7 bases. The germline V gene has CDR1 MGHRA and CDR2 YSYEKL. The CDR3 loop spans 16 amino acids. The V segment lost 1 base and the J segment 4 bases; nucleotides outside the gene matches: 6. CDR3 sequence: CASSQAAGGRNEKLFF. CDR3 nucleotide sequence: TGCGCCAGCAGCCAAGCGGCAGGGGGTCGTAATGAAAAACTGTTTTTT.

The rearrangement links TRBV27 to TRBJ2-6; possibly TRBD1 for D (6 bases). The length of the CDR3 is 19 residues. The germline V gene has CDR1 MNHEY and CDR2 SMNVEV (reference sequence). The V and J ends lost 1 base and 0 bases respectively, with 16 bases between them. The CDR3 region has the DNA TGTGCCAGCAGTTTATATCAGGGGCCGACGATCTCTGGGGCCAACGTCCTGACTTTC. Protein product: CASSLYQGPTISGANVLTF.